A selection of T cell receptor beta chains follows, all from one sample in a study of shared clonotypes between healthy human individuals. Data came from immunoSEQ multiplex PCR; TCRdb stores just in-frame clones and leaves some out. Of more than 2,000,000 clones listed, roughly nine tenths are singletons. The sequenced sample consisted of naive CD4+ T cells sorted from blood. The receptors come from a man aged 18-30 years in good health. Both conserved end residues are part of each CDR3. A D gene is named only where the DNA matches it firmly. Rows give clone size only sometimes, using once, few, many, or a class for an expanded clone.

abundance: .
d_gene: TRBD2
j_gene: TRBJ2-7
v_gene: TRBV18
CDR3aa: CASSSDGSSGVYEQYF
CDR3nt: TGTGCCAGCTCATCAGACGGTTCTAGCGGAGTCTACGAGCAGTACTTC

abundance: .
d_gene: .
j_gene: TRBJ2-5
v_gene: TRBV20-1
CDR3aa: CSAYQETQYF
CDR3nt: TGCAGTGCTTACCAAGAGACCCAGTACTTC

abundance: .
d_gene: .
j_gene: TRBJ1-2
v_gene: TRBV6-6
CDR3aa: CASSYAGTNYGYTF
CDR3nt: TGTGCCAGCAGTTACGCTGGAACCAACTATGGCTACACCTTC

abundance: .
d_gene: .
j_gene: TRBJ2-2
v_gene: TRBV9
CDR3aa: CASSVVPLAIAGELFF
CDR3nt: TGTGCCAGCAGCGTAGTACCCCTAGCGATCGCCGGGGAGCTGTTTTTT

abundance: .
d_gene: TRBD2
j_gene: TRBJ2-5
v_gene: TRBV5-1
CDR3aa: CASSLVRAGGSPQETQYF
CDR3nt: TGCGCCAGCAGCTTGGTAAGGGCGGGGGGTTCCCCACAAGAGACCCAGTACTTC

abundance: .
d_gene: .
j_gene: TRBJ1-5
v_gene: TRBV6-5
CDR3aa: CASRTSFNNQPQHF
CDR3nt: TGTGCCAGCAGGACAAGTTTTAACAATCAGCCCCAGCATTTT

abundance: .
d_gene: TRBD1
j_gene: TRBJ2-7
v_gene: TRBV14
CDR3aa: CASSPNRDRGHEQYF
CDR3nt: TGTGCCAGCAGTCCTAACCGGGACAGGGGACACGAGCAGTACTTC

abundance: .
d_gene: .
j_gene: TRBJ2-7
v_gene: TRBV7-9
CDR3aa: CASSLAGVISYEQYF
CDR3nt: TGTGCCAGCAGCTTAGCGGGGGTAATCTCCTACGAGCAGTACTTC

abundance: .
d_gene: TRBD1
j_gene: TRBJ1-2
v_gene: TRBV5-6
CDR3aa: CASSSTGTGVFLSYGYTF
CDR3nt: TGTGCCAGCAGCTCAACCGGGACAGGGGTATTTTTGTCGTATGGCTACACCTTC

abundance: .
d_gene: TRBD1
j_gene: TRBJ2-7
v_gene: TRBV10-2
CDR3aa: CASLPLGQGPYEQYF
CDR3nt: TGCGCCAGCCTTCCTCTTGGACAGGGACCCTACGAGCAGTACTTC

abundance: .
d_gene: .
j_gene: TRBJ2-2
v_gene: TRBV7-2
CDR3aa: CASSEGRDGKNTGELFF
CDR3nt: TGTGCCAGCAGCGAGGGGCGCGACGGAAAGAACACCGGGGAGCTGTTTTTT

abundance: once
d_gene: .
j_gene: TRBJ2-7
v_gene: TRBV30
CDR3aa: CAWSKGGSRSYEQYF
CDR3nt: TGTGCCTGGAGTAAGGGGGGGAGTCGGAGCTACGAGCAGTACTTC

abundance: .
d_gene: .
j_gene: TRBJ1-6
v_gene: TRBV10-2
CDR3aa: CASSRDYSSPLHF
CDR3nt: TGCGCCAGCAGCCGGGACTACTCCTCACCCCTCCACTTT

abundance: .
d_gene: .
j_gene: TRBJ1-1
v_gene: TRBV6-5
CDR3aa: CASSSLLNTEAFF
CDR3nt: TGTGCCAGCAGTTCTCTGTTGAACACTGAAGCTTTCTTT

abundance: .
d_gene: .
j_gene: TRBJ1-1
v_gene: TRBV29-1
CDR3aa: CSVAVQGMNTEAFF
CDR3nt: TGCAGCGTGGCAGTACAGGGTATGAACACTGAAGCTTTCTTT

abundance: .
d_gene: .
j_gene: TRBJ2-7
v_gene: TRBV5-1
CDR3aa: CASSLANRDEQYF
CDR3nt: TGCGCCAGCAGCTTGGCGAACAGGGACGAGCAGTACTTC

abundance: .
d_gene: TRBD2
j_gene: TRBJ2-7
v_gene: TRBV6-1
CDR3aa: CAIRRSGIRDEQYF
CDR3nt: TGTGCCATCCGGCGTAGCGGGATCAGGGACGAGCAGTACTTC

abundance: .
d_gene: .
j_gene: TRBJ2-7
v_gene: TRBV25-1
CDR3aa: CASSGPGPREQYF
CDR3nt: TGTGCCAGCAGTGGACCAGGCCCCCGAGAGCAGTACTTC

abundance: .
d_gene: TRBD1
j_gene: TRBJ1-2
v_gene: TRBV6-5
CDR3aa: CASRLGDSYGYTF
CDR3nt: TGTGCCAGCCGATTGGGGGACAGCTATGGCTACACCTTC

abundance: once
d_gene: .
j_gene: TRBJ1-1
v_gene: TRBV18
CDR3aa: CASSPGRGGTEAFF
CDR3nt: TGTGCCAGCTCACCAGGGAGAGGGGGAACTGAAGCTTTCTTT

abundance: .
d_gene: .
j_gene: TRBJ2-3
v_gene: TRBV28
CDR3aa: CASSAGLYTDTQYF
CDR3nt: TGTGCCAGCAGTGCGGGACTCTACACAGATACGCAGTATTTT

abundance: .
d_gene: TRBD2
j_gene: TRBJ2-7
v_gene: TRBV5-4
CDR3aa: CASSLAVASGTKQYF
CDR3nt: TGTGCCAGCAGCTTGGCCGTGGCTAGCGGGACCAAGCAGTACTTC

abundance: .
d_gene: .
j_gene: TRBJ1-6
v_gene: TRBV30
CDR3aa: CAWRSGVGNSPLHF
CDR3nt: TGTGCCTGGAGGTCGGGGGTTGGAAATTCACCCCTCCACTTT

abundance: .
d_gene: .
j_gene: TRBJ1-4
v_gene: TRBV11-2
CDR3aa: CASSPTLQGTNEKLFF
CDR3nt: TGTGCCAGCAGCCCGACACTACAGGGAACTAATGAAAAACTGTTTTTT

abundance: .
d_gene: .
j_gene: TRBJ2-3
v_gene: TRBV5-4
CDR3aa: CASSLSRISTDTQYF
CDR3nt: TGTGCCAGCAGCTTGAGCCGGATCAGCACAGATACGCAGTATTTT

abundance: .
d_gene: .
j_gene: TRBJ1-2
v_gene: TRBV18
CDR3aa: CASSPNRDLGYTF
CDR3nt: TGTGCCAGCTCACCAAACAGGGATTTGGGCTACACCTTC

abundance: .
d_gene: .
j_gene: TRBJ1-3
v_gene: TRBV30
CDR3aa: CAWSDGLSGNTIYF
CDR3nt: TGTGCCTGGAGTGATGGGCTCTCTGGAAACACCATATATTTT

abundance: once
d_gene: TRBD1
j_gene: TRBJ1-1
v_gene: TRBV29-1
CDR3aa: CSVWDSPNTEAFF
CDR3nt: TGCAGCGTCTGGGACAGCCCGAACACTGAAGCTTTCTTT

abundance: .
d_gene: TRBD1
j_gene: TRBJ1-4
v_gene: TRBV6-1
CDR3aa: CASSEGTGWEKLFF
CDR3nt: TGTGCCAGCAGTGAAGGGACAGGGTGGGAAAAACTGTTTTTT

abundance: .
d_gene: .
j_gene: TRBJ1-5
v_gene: TRBV28
CDR3aa: CASSLPRQDSNQPQHF
CDR3nt: TGTGCCAGCAGTTTACCAAGACAGGATAGCAATCAGCCCCAGCATTTT

abundance: .
d_gene: .
j_gene: TRBJ2-2
v_gene: TRBV5-1
CDR3aa: CASSLIGGANTGELFF
CDR3nt: TGCGCCAGCAGCTTGATTGGGGGCGCGAACACCGGGGAGCTGTTTTTT

abundance: .
d_gene: .
j_gene: TRBJ1-2
v_gene: TRBV6-1
CDR3aa: CASEMGGGANYGYTF
CDR3nt: TGTGCCAGCGAAATGGGAGGAGGAGCTAACTATGGCTACACCTTC

abundance: .
d_gene: TRBD2
j_gene: TRBJ2-3
v_gene: TRBV5-4
CDR3aa: CASSTASGGVPSTDTQYF
CDR3nt: TGTGCCAGCAGCACTGCTAGCGGGGGAGTGCCTAGCACAGATACGCAGTATTTT

abundance: .
d_gene: TRBD2
j_gene: TRBJ2-1
v_gene: TRBV10-1
CDR3aa: CASSEGLAGLDEQFF
CDR3nt: TGCGCCAGCAGTGAGGGTCTAGCGGGACTCGATGAGCAGTTCTTC

abundance: .
d_gene: TRBD2
j_gene: TRBJ2-7
v_gene: TRBV7-2
CDR3aa: CASSLPGTKRGKQYF
CDR3nt: TGTGCCAGCAGCTTACCCGGGACCAAGCGGGGGAAGCAGTACTTC

abundance: .
d_gene: TRBD1
j_gene: TRBJ1-6
v_gene: TRBV11-2
CDR3aa: CASRSHTSGTGFHNSPLHF
CDR3nt: TGTGCCAGCAGATCACACACCTCCGGGACAGGGTTCCATAATTCACCCCTCCACTTT

abundance: .
d_gene: TRBD2
j_gene: TRBJ2-7
v_gene: TRBV7-9
CDR3aa: CASSSRGDYEQYF
CDR3nt: TGTGCCAGCAGCTCACGGGGGGACTACGAGCAGTACTTC

abundance: .
d_gene: .
j_gene: TRBJ2-2
v_gene: TRBV5-6
CDR3aa: CASSLAVSANTGELFF
CDR3nt: TGTGCCAGCAGCTTGGCCGTTTCAGCGAACACCGGGGAGCTGTTTTTT

abundance: .
d_gene: TRBD2
j_gene: TRBJ2-1
v_gene: TRBV4-3
CDR3aa: CASSLLAGIRDEQFF
CDR3nt: TGCGCCAGCAGCCTCCTAGCGGGAATCCGGGATGAGCAGTTCTTC

abundance: .
d_gene: .
j_gene: TRBJ2-1
v_gene: TRBV6-5
CDR3aa: CASKGYFIDNEQFF
CDR3nt: TGTGCCAGCAAAGGATACTTTATTGACAATGAGCAGTTCTTC

abundance: .
d_gene: .
j_gene: TRBJ1-4
v_gene: TRBV29-1
CDR3aa: CSVKIGTGNEKLFF
CDR3nt: TGCAGCGTAAAAATTGGGACGGGGAATGAAAAACTGTTTTTT

abundance: .
d_gene: .
j_gene: TRBJ2-5
v_gene: TRBV19
CDR3aa: CASSIDINRKETQYF
CDR3nt: TGTGCCAGTAGTATAGACATCAACAGAAAAGAGACCCAGTACTTC

abundance: .
d_gene: .
j_gene: TRBJ2-5
v_gene: TRBV18
CDR3aa: CASSPGKIGETQYF
CDR3nt: TGTGCCAGCTCACCGGGGAAAATTGGAGAGACCCAGTACTTC

abundance: .
d_gene: .
j_gene: TRBJ1-1
v_gene: TRBV28
CDR3aa: CASSSPQLQWTEAFF
CDR3nt: TGTGCCAGCAGTTCCCCGCAGCTCCAATGGACTGAAGCTTTCTTT

abundance: .
d_gene: TRBD1
j_gene: TRBJ2-7
v_gene: TRBV10-3
CDR3aa: CAISEMGTGSEQYF
CDR3nt: TGTGCCATCAGCGAGATGGGGACAGGGTCCGAGCAGTACTTC

abundance: .
d_gene: .
j_gene: TRBJ2-2
v_gene: TRBV5-1
CDR3aa: CASRRVGDNTGELFF
CDR3nt: TGCGCCAGCAGGAGAGTGGGGGATAACACCGGGGAGCTGTTTTTT

abundance: .
d_gene: TRBD1
j_gene: TRBJ1-1
v_gene: TRBV2
CDR3aa: CASRNRQGPNTEAFF
CDR3nt: TGTGCCAGCAGGAACAGACAGGGACCGAACACTGAAGCTTTCTTT

abundance: .
d_gene: TRBD2
j_gene: TRBJ2-5
v_gene: TRBV11-3
CDR3aa: CASSPTTTSGRETQYF
CDR3nt: TGTGCCAGCAGCCCGACGACGACTAGCGGAAGAGAGACCCAGTACTTC

abundance: .
d_gene: TRBD1
j_gene: TRBJ1-5
v_gene: TRBV2
CDR3aa: CASSRTGAYQLQHF
CDR3nt: TGTGCCAGCAGTAGAACAGGGGCATATCAGCTCCAGCATTTT

abundance: once
d_gene: TRBD2
j_gene: TRBJ2-7
v_gene: TRBV4-3
CDR3aa: CASSQRLAGGYEQYF
CDR3nt: TGCGCCAGCAGCCAACGGCTAGCGGGGGGATACGAGCAGTACTTC

abundance: .
d_gene: TRBD1
j_gene: TRBJ1-1
v_gene: TRBV4-1
CDR3aa: CASRTPGQGDLAFF
CDR3nt: TGCGCCAGCAGAACACCGGGACAGGGAGATTTGGCTTTCTTT